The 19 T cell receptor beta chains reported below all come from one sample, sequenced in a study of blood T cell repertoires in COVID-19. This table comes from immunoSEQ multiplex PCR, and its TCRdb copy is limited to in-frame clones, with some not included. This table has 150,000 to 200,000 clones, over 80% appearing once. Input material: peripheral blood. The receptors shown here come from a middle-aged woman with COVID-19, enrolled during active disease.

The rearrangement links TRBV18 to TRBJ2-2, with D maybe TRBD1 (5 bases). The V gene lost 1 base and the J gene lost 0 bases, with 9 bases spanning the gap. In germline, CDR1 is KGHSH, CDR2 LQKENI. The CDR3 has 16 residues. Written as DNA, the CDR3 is TGTGCCAGCTCACCACTTGACAGCTCGAACACCGGGGAGCTGTTTTTT. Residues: CASSPLDSSNTGELFF.

CDR3 sequence: CASSPIVGGGNQPQHF. The CDR3 DNA reads TGTGCCAGCTCACCAATCGTCGGGGGTGGCAATCAGCCCCAGCATTTT. This sequence joins TRBV18 and TRBJ1-5; tentative D call: TRBD1 (5 bases). The ends were cut back, 2 bases at V and 2 bases at J, with 13 bases in the middle. The germline V gene encodes CDR1 KGHSH and CDR2 LQKENI. The CDR3 spans 16 residues.

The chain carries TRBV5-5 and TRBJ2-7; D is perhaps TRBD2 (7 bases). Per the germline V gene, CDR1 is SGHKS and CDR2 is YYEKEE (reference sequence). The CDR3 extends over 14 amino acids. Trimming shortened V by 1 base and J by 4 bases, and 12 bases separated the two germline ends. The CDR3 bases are TGTGCCAGCAGCTTGACGGGGGGCGGTTACGAGCAGTACTTC. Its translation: CASSLTGGGYEQYF.

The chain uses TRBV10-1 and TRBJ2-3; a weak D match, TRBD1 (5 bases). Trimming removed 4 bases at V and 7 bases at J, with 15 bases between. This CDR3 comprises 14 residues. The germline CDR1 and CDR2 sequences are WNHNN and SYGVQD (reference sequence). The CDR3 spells CASSVRGTGNTQYF. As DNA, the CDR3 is TGCGCCAGCAGTGTAAGGGGAACGGGCAATACGCAGTATTTT.

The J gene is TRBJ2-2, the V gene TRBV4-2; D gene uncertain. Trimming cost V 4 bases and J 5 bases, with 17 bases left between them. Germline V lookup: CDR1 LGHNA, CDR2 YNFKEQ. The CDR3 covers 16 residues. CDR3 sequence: CASSRKDGARTGELFF. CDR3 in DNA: TGTGCCAGCAGCCGGAAAGACGGAGCGCGTACCGGGGAGCTGTTTTTT.

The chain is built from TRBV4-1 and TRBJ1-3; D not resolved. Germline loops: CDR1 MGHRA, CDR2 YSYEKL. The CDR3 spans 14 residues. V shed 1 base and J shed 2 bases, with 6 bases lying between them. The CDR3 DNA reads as TGCGCCAGCAGCCAAGTAGTCGCTGGAAACACCATATATTTT. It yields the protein CASSQVVAGNTIYF.

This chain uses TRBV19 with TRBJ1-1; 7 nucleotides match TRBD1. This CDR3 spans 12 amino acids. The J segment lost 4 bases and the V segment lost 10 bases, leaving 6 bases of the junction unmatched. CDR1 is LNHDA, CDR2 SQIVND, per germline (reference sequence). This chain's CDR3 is CATHRGGTEAFF. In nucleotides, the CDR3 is TGTGCCACACACAGGGGTGGCACTGAAGCTTTCTTT. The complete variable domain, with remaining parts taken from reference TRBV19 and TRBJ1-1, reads DGGITQSPKYLFRKEGQNVTLSCEQNLNHDAMYWYRQDPGQGLRLIYYSQIVNDFQKGDIAEGYSVSREKKESFPLTVTSAQKNPTAFYLCATHRGGTEAFFGQGTRLTVV.

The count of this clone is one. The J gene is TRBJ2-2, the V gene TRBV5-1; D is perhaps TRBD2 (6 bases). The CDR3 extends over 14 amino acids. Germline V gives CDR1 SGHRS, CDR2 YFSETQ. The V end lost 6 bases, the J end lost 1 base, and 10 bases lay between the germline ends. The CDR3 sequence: CASNRERNTGELFF. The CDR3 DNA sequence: TGCGCCAGCAACCGGGAGCGGAACACCGGGGAGCTGTTTTTT.

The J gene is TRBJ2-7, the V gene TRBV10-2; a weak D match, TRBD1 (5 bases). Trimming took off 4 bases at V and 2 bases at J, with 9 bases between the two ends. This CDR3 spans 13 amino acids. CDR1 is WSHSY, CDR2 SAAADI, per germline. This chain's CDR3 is CASSAQGPYEQYF. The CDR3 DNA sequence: TGCGCCAGCAGTGCCCAGGGCCCCTACGAGCAGTACTTC.

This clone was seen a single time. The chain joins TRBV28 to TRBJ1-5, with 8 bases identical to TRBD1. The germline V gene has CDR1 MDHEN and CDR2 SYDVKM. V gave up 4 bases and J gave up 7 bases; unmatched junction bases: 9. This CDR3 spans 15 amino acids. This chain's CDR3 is CASSSSGGRGQPQHF. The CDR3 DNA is TGTGCCAGCAGTTCCTCAGGGGGCAGGGGACAGCCCCAGCATTTT.

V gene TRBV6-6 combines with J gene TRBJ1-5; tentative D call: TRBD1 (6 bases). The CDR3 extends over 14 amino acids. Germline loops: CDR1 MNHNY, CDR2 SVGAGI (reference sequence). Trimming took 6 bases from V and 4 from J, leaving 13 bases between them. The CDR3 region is CASRNGQINQPQHF. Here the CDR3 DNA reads TGTGCCAGCAGGAACGGACAGATAAATCAGCCCCAGCATTTT.

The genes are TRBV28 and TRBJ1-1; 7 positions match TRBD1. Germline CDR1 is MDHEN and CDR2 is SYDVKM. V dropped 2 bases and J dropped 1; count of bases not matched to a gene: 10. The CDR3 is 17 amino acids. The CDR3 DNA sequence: TGTGCCAGCAGTTTAGGAGGGGGCGGTGGTCGGAACACTGAAGCTTTCTTT. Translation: CASSLGGGGGRNTEAFF.

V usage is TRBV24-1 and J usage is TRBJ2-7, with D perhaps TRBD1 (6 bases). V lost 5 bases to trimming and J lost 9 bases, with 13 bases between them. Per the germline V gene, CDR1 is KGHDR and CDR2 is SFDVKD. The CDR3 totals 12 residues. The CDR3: CATSALDRRQYF. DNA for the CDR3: TGTGCCACCAGTGCCCTTGACAGGCGGCAGTACTTC.

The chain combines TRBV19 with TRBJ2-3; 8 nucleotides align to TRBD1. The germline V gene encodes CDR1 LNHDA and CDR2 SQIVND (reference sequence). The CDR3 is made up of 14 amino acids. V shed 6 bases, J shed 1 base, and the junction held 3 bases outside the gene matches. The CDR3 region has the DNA TGTGCCAGTAGATCGGACAGGGGCACAGATACGCAGTATTTT. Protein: CASRSDRGTDTQYF.

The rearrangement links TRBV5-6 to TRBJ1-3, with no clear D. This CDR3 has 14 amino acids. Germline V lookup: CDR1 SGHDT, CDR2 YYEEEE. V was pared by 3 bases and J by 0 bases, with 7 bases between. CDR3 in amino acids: CASSYPSSGNTIYF. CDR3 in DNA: TGTGCCAGCAGCTACCCCAGCTCTGGAAACACCATATATTTT.

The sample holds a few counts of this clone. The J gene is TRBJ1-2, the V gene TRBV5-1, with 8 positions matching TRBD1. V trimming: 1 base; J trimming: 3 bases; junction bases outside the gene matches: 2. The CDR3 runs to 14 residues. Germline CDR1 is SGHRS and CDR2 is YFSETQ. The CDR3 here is CASSLLGQDYGYTF. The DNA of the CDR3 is TGCGCCAGCAGCTTGCTGGGACAGGACTATGGCTACACCTTC.

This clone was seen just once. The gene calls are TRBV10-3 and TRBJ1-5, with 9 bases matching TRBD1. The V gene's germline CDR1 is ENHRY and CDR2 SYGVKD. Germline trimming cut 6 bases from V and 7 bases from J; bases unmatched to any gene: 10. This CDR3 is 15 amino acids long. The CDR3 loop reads CAISSGQGITQPQHF. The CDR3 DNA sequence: TGTGCCATCAGCTCCGGACAGGGGATAACGCAGCCCCAGCATTTT.

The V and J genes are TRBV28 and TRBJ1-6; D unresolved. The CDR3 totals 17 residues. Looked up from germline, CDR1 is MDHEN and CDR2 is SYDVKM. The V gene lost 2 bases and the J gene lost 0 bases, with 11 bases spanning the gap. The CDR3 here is CASSLPSASSYNSPLHF. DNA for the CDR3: TGTGCCAGCAGTTTACCGAGCGCTAGCTCCTATAATTCACCCCTCCACTTT.

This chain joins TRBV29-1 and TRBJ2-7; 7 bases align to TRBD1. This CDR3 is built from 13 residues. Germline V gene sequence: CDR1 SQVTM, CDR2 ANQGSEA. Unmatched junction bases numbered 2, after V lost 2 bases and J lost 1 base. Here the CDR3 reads CSVETGESYEQYF. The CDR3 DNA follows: TGCAGCGTTGAAACAGGGGAATCCTACGAGCAGTACTTC.